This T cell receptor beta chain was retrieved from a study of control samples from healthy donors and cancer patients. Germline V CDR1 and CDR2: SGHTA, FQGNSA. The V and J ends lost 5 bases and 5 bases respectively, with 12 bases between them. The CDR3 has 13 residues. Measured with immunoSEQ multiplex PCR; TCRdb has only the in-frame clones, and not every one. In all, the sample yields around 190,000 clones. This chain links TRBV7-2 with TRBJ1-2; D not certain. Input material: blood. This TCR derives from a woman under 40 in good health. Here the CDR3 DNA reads TGTGCCAGCAGCCACGACGGCCAATATGGCTACACCTTC. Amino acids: CASSHDGQYGYTF. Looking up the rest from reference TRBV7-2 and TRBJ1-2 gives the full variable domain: GAGVSQSPSNKVTEKGKDVELRCDPISGHTALYWYRQSLGQGLEFLIYFQGNSAPDKSGLPSDRFSAERTGGSVSTLTIQRTQQEDSAVYLCASSHDGQYGYTFGSGTRLTVV.